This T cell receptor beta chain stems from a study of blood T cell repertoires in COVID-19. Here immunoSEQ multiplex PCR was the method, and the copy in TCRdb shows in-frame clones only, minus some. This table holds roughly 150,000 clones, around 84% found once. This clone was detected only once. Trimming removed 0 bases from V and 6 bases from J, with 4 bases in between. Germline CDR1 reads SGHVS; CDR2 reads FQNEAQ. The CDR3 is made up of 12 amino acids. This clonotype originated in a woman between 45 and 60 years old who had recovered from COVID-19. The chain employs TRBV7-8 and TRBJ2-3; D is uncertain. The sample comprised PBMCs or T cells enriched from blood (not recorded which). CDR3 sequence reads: CASSLASDTQYF. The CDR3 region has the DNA TGTGCCAGCAGCTTAGCCTCGGATACGCAGTATTTT.